One sample yielded the 17 T cell receptor beta chains listed below, sequenced in a study of shared clonotypes between healthy human individuals (dated by TCRdb to the early 2020s). Receptor libraries were prepared by the immunoSEQ multiplex PCR assay. This is the immuneACCESS table as TCRdb keeps it, with only in-frame sequences that have V and J called. A part of the clones is gone; compared with another copy, unresolved V genes explain less than half, and the rest is unexplained. This sample gives about 480,000 clones in total; more than 65% of them show up just once. The ten largest clonotypes hold over 10% of the sample. The material sequenced was PBMCs. These receptors originate from a woman aged 40-49 years in good health. Some clones in this sample may be carry-over from other donors' samples.

This clone was found once. The chain combines TRBV7-9 with TRBJ2-1; no clear D gene. CDR3 length: 12 residues. Germline CDR1 reads SEHNR; CDR2 reads FQNEAQ (reference sequence). The V end was cut by 3 bases, the J end by 9 bases, with 9 bases between. The CDR3: CASSFSVSEQFF. In DNA, the CDR3 is TGTGCCAGCAGCTTCAGTGTGAGTGAGCAGTTCTTC. Full variable domain (outside the CDR3, taken from reference TRBV7-9 and TRBJ2-1): DTGVSQNPRHKITKRGQNVTFRCDPISEHNRLYWYRQTLGQGPEFLTYFQNEAQLEKSRLLSDRFSAERPKGSFSTLEIQRTEQGDSAMYLCASSFSVSEQFFGPGTRLTVL.

V usage is TRBV18 and J usage is TRBJ2-1; maybe TRBD2 (5 bases). Between the trimmed V and J ends, which lost 6 bases and 10 bases, there was a span of 16 bases. This CDR3 comprises 13 residues. The V gene's germline CDR1 is KGHSH and CDR2 LQKENI. DNA for the CDR3: TGTGCCAGCTCGCCCCCCGGGCTAGCAGAGCAGTTCTTC. This translates into CASSPPGLAEQFF. Drawing the rest from reference TRBV18 and TRBJ2-1, the complete variable domain is NAGVMQNPRHLVRRRGQEARLRCSPMKGHSHVYWYRQLPEEGLKFMVYLQKENIIDESGMPKERFSAEFPKEGPSILRIQQVVRGDSAAYFCASSPPGLAEQFFGPGTRLTVL.

The CDR3: CAWSAGHGPWPQHF. In DNA form, the CDR3 reads TGTGCCTGGTCGGCGGGACACGGCCCTTGGCCCCAGCATTTT. The chain uses TRBV30 and TRBJ1-5; tentatively, D is TRBD1 (6 bases). V was shortened by 5 bases and J by 9 bases, with 20 bases between the two germline ends. Germline V gene sequence: CDR1 GTSNPN, CDR2 SVGIG (reference sequence). CDR3 size: 14 residues.

The V and J genes are TRBV7-6 and TRBJ2-6, with 8 bases that match TRBD1. Germline CDR1 is SGHVS and CDR2 is FNYEAQ. The CDR3 loop spans 17 amino acids. Germline trimming cut 1 base from V and 3 bases from J; bases unmatched to any gene: 5. CDR3 protein: CASSLGSGGGGANVLTF. CDR3 DNA: TGTGCCAGCAGCTTAGGGTCAGGGGGCGGTGGGGCCAACGTCCTGACTTTC.

V usage is TRBV6-5 and J usage is TRBJ2-3, with D hard to call. The CDR3 is 13 amino acids. Germline V lookup: CDR1 MNHEY, CDR2 SVGAGI. The V end was cut by 6 bases, the J end by 1 base, with 8 bases between. In DNA, the CDR3 is TGTGCCAGCAGACAGAGCGGCACAGATACGCAGTATTTT. It translates to CASRQSGTDTQYF.

The rearrangement links TRBV11-2 to TRBJ2-5, with 8 bases that match TRBD2. Germline assignment: CDR1 SGHAT and CDR2 FQNNGV. This CDR3 spans 15 amino acids. Trimming removed 4 bases from V and 4 bases from J; junction bases left unmatched: 8. CDR3 amino acids: CASSWGGRGGETQYF. The CDR3 coding sequence is TGTGCCAGCAGCTGGGGCGGTCGGGGGGGAGAGACCCAGTACTTC. Supplemented by reference TRBV11-2 and TRBJ2-5, the full variable domain reads EAGVAQSPRYKIIEKRQSVAFWCNPISGHATLYWYQQILGQGPKLLIQFQNNGVVDDSQLPKDRFSAERLKGVDSTLKIQPAKLEDSAVYLCASSWGGRGGETQYFGPGTRLLVL.

The gene calls are TRBV9 and TRBJ1-3; 9 bases agree with TRBD1. J lost 0 bases, V lost 6 bases, and 7 bases had no gene match. Germline lookup yields CDR1 SGDLS and CDR2 YYNGEE. The CDR3 length is 16 residues. The CDR3 sequence: CASTPGQGLSGNTIYF. CDR3 sequence (DNA): TGTGCCAGCACCCCGGGACAGGGCCTCTCTGGAAACACCATATATTTT.

The chain uses TRBV6-5 and TRBJ2-7; perhaps D is TRBD1 or TRBD2 (5 bases each). V lost 2 bases and J 0 bases, leaving 14 bases between the germline ends. This CDR3 has 16 residues. CDR1 and CDR2 from the germline V gene are MNHEY and SVGAGI. CDR3 sequence: CASSYGAWGSSYEQYF. Here the CDR3 DNA reads TGTGCCAGCAGTTACGGAGCGTGGGGGAGCTCCTACGAGCAGTACTTC.

Comments on this clone: A read error is possible here, since a much larger clone lies one base away. The rearrangement uses TRBV11-1 and TRBJ1-1, with TRBD1 as a possible D gene (5 bases). The CDR3 sequence is 14 residues long. The germline gives CDR1 SGHAT, CDR2 FQDESV (reference sequence). Trimming stripped 5 bases from V and 0 bases from J, with 10 bases between. The CDR3 sequence is CASSETVMNTEAFF. In nucleotides, the CDR3 is TGTGCCAGCAGCGAGACAGTCATGAACACTGAAGCTTTCTTT.

This clone was picked up a small number of times. The chain couples TRBV28 to TRBJ1-5; D gene ambiguous. The V end was cut by 5 bases, the J end by 4 bases, with 6 bases between. The germline gives CDR1 MDHEN, CDR2 SYDVKM. The CDR3 is made up of 12 amino acids. In nucleotides, the CDR3 is TGTGCCAGCAGTAGAGTGAATCAGCCCCAGCATTTT. As protein: CASSRVNQPQHF.

The chain couples TRBV12-5 to TRBJ2-1, with TRBD1 identical over 9 bases. Germline V gene lookup returns CDR1 LGHNT and CDR2 FRNRAP. J gave up 3 bases and V 1 base, and 1 base lay outside the gene matches. This CDR3 spans 15 amino acids. The CDR3 nucleotides read TGTGCTAGTGGTTTGGGACAGGGGGGCTACAATGAGCAGTTCTTC. As protein: CASGLGQGGYNEQFF.

This chain joins TRBV30 and TRBJ2-5; the D is unclear. The V and J ends lost 5 bases and 7 bases respectively, with 11 bases between them. Germline CDR1 GTSNPN, CDR2 SVGIG (reference sequence). This CDR3 contains 11 residues. The CDR3 DNA reads TGTGCCTGGGGCGTACCGGGGACCCAGTACTTC. Encoded protein: CAWGVPGTQYF.

V is TRBV9 and J is TRBJ2-1; TRBD2 matches 12 bases. Germline trimming cut 2 bases from V and 7 bases from J; bases unmatched to any gene: 7. The CDR3 totals 16 residues. Germline V gene data show CDR1 as SGDLS and CDR2 as YYNGEE. The CDR3 bases are TGTGCCAGCAGCGTCCTCCTAGCGGGAGGGCGTAATGAGCAGTTCTTC. Translating gives CASSVLLAGGRNEQFF.

This chain joins TRBV11-2 and TRBJ2-1; D might be TRBD2 (5 bases). The CDR3 sequence is 15 residues long. Germline V CDR1 and CDR2: SGHAT, FQNNGV. Trimming took off 5 bases at V and 14 bases at J, with 25 bases between the two ends. CDR3 bases: TGTGCCAGCAGCCCGCTCTCGGGTCCTAAGGGAGAGGAGTTCTTC. It is translated as CASSPLSGPKGEEFF.

A word on this clone: The sample holds other DNA sequences that translate to the same CDR3. The V gene is TRBV7-3, the J gene TRBJ1-1, with D tentatively TRBD1 (6 bases). Germline lookup yields CDR1 SGHTA and CDR2 FQGTGA. This CDR3 region has 14 residues. With 4 bases removed from V and 4 bases from J, the gap between germline ends came to 13 bases. The CDR3 reads CASSSQGPGTEAFF. In DNA form, the CDR3 reads TGTGCCAGCAGCTCACAGGGCCCGGGCACTGAAGCTTTCTTT.

This rearrangement joins TRBV2 to TRBJ1-4; D possibly corresponds to TRBD1 (6 bases). The CDR3 covers 16 residues. Germline CDR1 reads SNHLY; CDR2 reads FYNNEI. The V gene lost 6 bases and the J gene lost 0 bases, with 14 bases spanning the gap. Here the CDR3 reads CASRVDRSATNEKLFF. CDR3 DNA: TGTGCCAGCAGAGTCGACAGGTCCGCAACTAATGAAAAACTGTTTTTT.

V is TRBV11-2 and J is TRBJ2-2, with TRBD1 matching over 8 bases. The ends lost 5 bases at V and 7 bases at J; junction bases unmatched: 12. This CDR3 has 16 amino acids. The germline V gene encodes CDR1 SGHAT and CDR2 FQNNGV. The CDR3 loop reads CASSVGDDRGGGELFF. In DNA, the CDR3 is TGTGCCAGCAGCGTGGGGGACGACAGGGGCGGCGGGGAGCTGTTTTTT.